These 26 T cell receptor beta chains came from one sample sequenced in a study of post-analysis software for immune sequencing data. Study-wide results and caveats: Patients showed TRBV5-6, TRBV5-1 and TRBV20-1 among about five TRBV segments more frequent than in controls.

No antigens are known for them. Unique-molecular-identifier-tagged TCR beta cDNA libraries were used. TCRdb processed the PCR reads anew with MiXCR; each CDR3 protein has one entry. The top ten clones hold 7.6% of a sample with roughly 400,000 distinct CDR3 sequences, roughly 40% of them seen once. Specimen: blood. Every receptor here comes from a girl aged 2 to 10 with multiple sclerosis.

This clonotype appeared a few times. This rearrangement joins TRBV18 to TRBJ2-7, with D possibly matching TRBD2 (6 bases). The germline V gene encodes CDR1 KGHSH and CDR2 LQKENI. V dropped 5 bases and J dropped 2 bases, with 16 bases sitting between them. The CDR3 runs 15 residues. CDR3: CASSGAGTNPYEQYF. The CDR3 DNA follows: TGTGCCAGCTCAGGAGCGGGCACCAATCCCTACGAGCAGTACTTC.

The chain is built from TRBV12-3 or TRBV12-4 and TRBJ1-2, with a possible D match to TRBD1 (5 bases). The CDR3 spans 12 residues. V lost 1 base and J lost 7, with 7 bases in between. The CDR3 nucleotides read TGTGCCAGCAGTTTAGGCAGGGCTGGCTACACCTTC. Translating gives CASSLGRAGYTF.

V gene TRBV6-1 combines with J gene TRBJ2-1; 10 bases are a match to TRBD2. V gave up 7 bases and J gave up 0 bases; unmatched junction bases: 6. This CDR3 has 16 amino acids. CDR1 is MNHNS, CDR2 SASEGT, per germline. CDR3: CASTRTSGFSYNEQFF. CDR3 DNA sequence: TGTGCCAGCACTCGGACTAGCGGCTTCTCCTACAATGAGCAGTTCTTC.

This clonotype occurred a few times. This chain links TRBV6-5 with TRBJ2-3, with 8 positions matching TRBD2. The CDR3 has 15 amino acids. The V gene's germline CDR1 is MNHEY and CDR2 SVGAGI. J lost 2 bases, V lost 7 bases, and 8 bases had no gene match. For the CDR3, the DNA is TGTGCCAGCAAAGATAGCGGGGAGATCACAGATACGCAGTATTTT. Translating gives CASKDSGEITDTQYF.

The rearrangement links TRBV6-7 to TRBJ2-6; D is uncertain. TRBV6-7 is annotated as an ORF whose role is uncertain. The CDR3 length is 13 residues. Trimming pared 9 bases from V and 1 base from J, leaving 7 bases between. CDR3 in amino acids: CASAISGANVLTF. The CDR3 DNA follows: TGTGCCAGTGCAATTTCTGGGGCCAACGTCCTGACTTTC.

The sample holds a few counts of this clonotype. The V gene is TRBV5-1, the J gene TRBJ2-3, with D hard to call. Germline CDR1 reads SGHRS; CDR2 reads YFSETQ. Trimming took off 5 bases at V and 0 bases at J, with 10 bases between the two ends. The CDR3 totals 14 residues. The chain's CDR3 is CASRSEPSTDTQYF. The CDR3 coding sequence is TGCGCCAGCAGAAGTGAGCCTAGCACAGATACGCAGTATTTT.

This clonotype turned up a few times. Here the CDR3 DNA reads TGTGCCAGCAGTTTACGTGGGGGCACCTATGGCTACACCTTC. Amino acid sequence: CASSLRGGTYGYTF. The chain links TRBV27 to TRBJ1-2; possible D gene TRBD1, 6 bases. The CDR3 runs to 14 residues. Germline V gives CDR1 MNHEY, CDR2 SMNVEV (reference sequence). Trimming took 2 bases from V and 4 from J, leaving 11 bases between them.

This clonotype was counted once. This chain uses TRBV4-1 with TRBJ1-2, with D unclear. The germline CDR1 and CDR2 sequences are MGHRA and YSYEKL. V dropped 0 bases and J dropped 8 bases, with 13 bases sitting between them. The CDR3 sequence is 14 residues long. CDR3 region: CASSQEAGSEGYTF. DNA for the CDR3: TGCGCCAGCAGCCAAGAGGCCGGGTCGGAAGGCTACACCTTC.

This clonotype was observed a few times. The chain employs TRBV4-3 and TRBJ1-5; possibly TRBD1 for D (5 bases). This CDR3 is 15 amino acids long. Trimming pared 0 bases from V and 6 bases from J, leaving 12 bases between. Germline V gene sequence: CDR1 LGHNA, CDR2 YSLEER. The CDR3 DNA sequence: TGCGCCAGCAGCCAAGACAGGGAGGTACGTCAGCCCCAGCATTTT. Residues: CASSQDREVRQPQHF.

This chain uses TRBV11-2 with TRBJ1-2; possible D gene TRBD1, 5 bases. The CDR3 is 16 amino acids. CDR1 is SGHAT, CDR2 FQNNGV, per germline. Trimming took off 4 bases at V and 6 bases at J, with 21 bases between the two ends. For the CDR3, the DNA is TGTGCCAGCAGCTCCCGAATGGGGGGGGGGTTTGATGGCTACACCTTC. This sequence encodes CASSSRMGGGFDGYTF.

There are a few counts of this clonotype. The rearrangement uses TRBV12-3 or TRBV12-4 and TRBJ2-1; 13 bases fit TRBD2. The CDR3 has 15 residues. The trim removed 3 bases at V and 10 bases at J, leaving 6 bases unmatched. In DNA, the CDR3 is TGTGCCAGCAGTTTCAGACTAGCGGGGGGAGGGGAGCAGTTCTTC. Translation gives CASSFRLAGGGEQFF.

J is TRBJ2-1 and V is TRBV28; D not certain. The V end lost 5 bases, the J end lost 9 bases, and 20 bases lay between the germline ends. The CDR3 is 15 amino acids. Germline CDR1 reads MDHEN; CDR2 reads SYDVKM. In DNA form, the CDR3 reads TGTGCCAGCAGTCCCCATCGTATTACACGCGGTGAGCAGTTCTTC. Amino acids: CASSPHRITRGEQFF. The full variable domain, its missing parts supplied by reference TRBV28 and TRBJ2-1, is DVKVTQSSRYLVKRTGEKVFLECVQDMDHENMFWYRQDPGLGLRLIYFSYDVKMKEKGDIPEGYSVSREKKERFSLILESASTNQTSMYLCASSPHRITRGEQFFGPGTRLTVL.

Concerning this clonotype: The junction shows a germline mismatch at one end, possibly a read error. The chain recombines TRBV20-1 with TRBJ1-1; weak D call: TRBD1 (5 bases). The CDR3 runs 13 residues. CDR1 is DFQATT and CDR2 is SNEGSKA in the germline V gene (reference sequence). The CDR3 here is CSARTGLNAEAFF. The CDR3 coding sequence is TGCAGTGCGCGTACAGGTTTGAACGCTGAAGCTTTCTTT.

This rearrangement joins TRBV7-9 to TRBJ2-7; no firm D call. V lost 1 base and J lost 0, with 13 bases in between. The germline V gene has CDR1 SEHNR and CDR2 FQNEAQ (reference sequence). This CDR3 has 16 residues. This CDR3 is CASSLGPRMTSYEQYF. The CDR3 DNA sequence: TGTGCCAGCAGCTTAGGGCCCAGAATGACCTCCTACGAGCAGTACTTC.

This clonotype was counted a few times. The chain links TRBV3-1 to TRBJ2-1; D unclear. V was pared by 3 bases and J by 7 bases, with 4 bases between. Germline loops: CDR1 LGHDT, CDR2 YNNKEL (reference sequence). This CDR3 spans 11 amino acids. In DNA form, the CDR3 reads TGTGCCAGCAGCCACGTGAATGAGCAGTTCTTC. It codes for CASSHVNEQFF.

The chain employs TRBV27 and TRBJ1-2; a weak D match, TRBD1 (5 bases). V was shortened by 5 bases and J by 3 bases, with 16 bases between the two germline ends. Per the germline V gene, CDR1 is MNHEY and CDR2 is SMNVEV (reference sequence). CDR3 length: 15 residues. CDR3 sequence: CASSRGRGYDYGYTF. The CDR3 DNA reads as TGTGCCAGCAGTCGCGGGAGGGGTTATGACTATGGCTACACCTTC.

The V call is TRBV24-1, the J call TRBJ2-1; 9 bases fit TRBD1. The trim removed 4 bases at V and 8 bases at J, leaving 11 bases unmatched. The germline V gene encodes CDR1 KGHDR and CDR2 SFDVKD. The CDR3 extends over 16 amino acids. The CDR3 loop reads CATSDRTWTGVHEQFF. CDR3 DNA sequence: TGTGCCACCAGTGACCGAACATGGACAGGGGTTCATGAGCAGTTCTTC.

With regard to this clonotype: The germline gene is not matched at one end of the junction; a read error may be the cause. The chain uses TRBV7-9 and TRBJ2-1; 12 bases are shared with TRBD2. Looked up from germline, CDR1 is SEHNR and CDR2 is FQNEAQ (reference sequence). The CDR3 extends over 15 amino acids. CDR3: CAGSLGTSGYNEQFF. The CDR3 DNA follows: TGTGCCGGCAGCTTAGGGACTAGCGGGTACAATGAGCAGTTCTTC.

The J gene is TRBJ1-1, the V gene TRBV20-1, with a tentative D call TRBD1 (5 bases). In germline, CDR1 is DFQATT, CDR2 SNEGSKA (reference sequence). The CDR3 length is 13 residues. Trimming removed 1 base from V and 6 bases from J, with 12 bases in between. CDR3 sequence reads: CSARVRGNAEAFF. CDR3 bases: TGCAGTGCTAGAGTTCGGGGCAACGCTGAAGCTTTCTTT.

The chain's CDR3 is CASSLAHTSSYNEQFF. Here the CDR3 DNA reads TGCGCCAGCAGCTTGGCTCACACGAGCTCCTACAATGAGCAGTTCTTC. V gene TRBV5-1 combines with J gene TRBJ2-1; D ambiguous. The CDR3 consists of 16 residues. Germline values: CDR1 SGHRS, CDR2 YFSETQ. Trimming shortened V by 0 bases and J by 0 bases, and 10 bases separated the two germline ends.

V gene TRBV3-1 combines with J gene TRBJ2-7; D unclear. Germline CDR1 reads LGHDT; CDR2 reads YNNKEL (reference sequence). V lost 3 bases and J 2 bases, leaving 14 bases between the germline ends. CDR3 size: 15 residues. The CDR3 DNA is TGTGCCAGCAGCCAGGGCTGGGATAGGACCTACGAGCAGTACTTC. This encodes CASSQGWDRTYEQYF.

V usage is TRBV5-1 and J usage is TRBJ2-1; maybe TRBD2 (6 bases). The germline V gene encodes CDR1 SGHRS and CDR2 YFSETQ. The CDR3 runs to 15 residues. V was cut by 0 bases and J by 7 bases, with 14 bases left in between. The DNA for the CDR3 is TGCGCCAGCAGCTTGGGGCGACTAGTCGGGAATGAGCAGTTCTTC. Translated: CASSLGRLVGNEQFF.

The chain recombines TRBV2 with TRBJ1-1; D is uncertain. Germline values: CDR1 SNHLY, CDR2 FYNNEI. Trimming removed 5 bases from V and 1 base from J, with 8 bases in between. The CDR3 has 13 amino acids. The CDR3 region has the DNA TGTGCCAGCAGTTGGTCCGGGAACACTGAAGCTTTCTTT. This encodes CASSWSGNTEAFF.

The gene calls are TRBV12-3 or TRBV12-4 and TRBJ2-6, with 9 positions matching TRBD1. The CDR3 length is 18 residues. Trimming at V came to 5 bases and at J to 2 bases, leaving 10 bases not matched to a gene. The CDR3 DNA sequence: TGTGCCAGCAGTCCCACAGGGGGCGAAAGCGCTGGGGCCAACGTCCTGACTTTC. The encoded protein is CASSPTGGESAGANVLTF.

A few counts support this clonotype. The chain joins TRBV20-1 to TRBJ2-5, with 7 bases matching TRBD2. The V gene's germline CDR1 is DFQATT and CDR2 SNEGSKA (reference sequence). This CDR3 comprises 15 residues. The V and J ends lost 3 bases and 1 base, in that order; junction bases with no gene match: 8. This chain's CDR3 is CSASLAGLTQETQYF. The CDR3 bases are TGCAGTGCTAGCCTGGCGGGACTAACCCAAGAGACCCAGTACTTC.

The chain links TRBV6-5 to TRBJ2-3, with TRBD2 matching over 8 bases. Germline CDR1 reads MNHEY; CDR2 reads SVGAGI. V lost 0 bases and J lost 7; bases outside the gene matches: 6. The CDR3 extends over 15 amino acids. CDR3 bases: TGTGCCAGCAGTTACTCGACGGGACTAGGTAATACGCAGTATTTT. This gives the protein CASSYSTGLGNTQYF.